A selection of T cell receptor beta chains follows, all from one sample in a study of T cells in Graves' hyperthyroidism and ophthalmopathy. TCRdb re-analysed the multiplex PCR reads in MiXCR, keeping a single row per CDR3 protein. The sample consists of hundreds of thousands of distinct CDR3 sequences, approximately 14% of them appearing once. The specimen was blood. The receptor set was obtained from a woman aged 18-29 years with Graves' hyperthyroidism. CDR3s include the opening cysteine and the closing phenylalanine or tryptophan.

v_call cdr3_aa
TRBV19 CASSETRDYSPGELFF
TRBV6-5 CASSYSRADFNQPQHF
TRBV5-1 CASRDTGGSHNEQFF
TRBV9 CASSVVSGMNTEAFF
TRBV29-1 CSVEGVVGRAIGNEQFF
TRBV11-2 CASSPGLAGGFADTQYF
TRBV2 CASREGGGGYEQYF
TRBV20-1 CSARPTVAGGLTGELFF
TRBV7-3 CASSPNPQSGTTDTQYF
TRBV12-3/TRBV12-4 CASSLRGRGHEQYF
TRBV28 CASSFLAGQETQYF
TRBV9 CASSVGQGPETQYF
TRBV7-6 CASSKLGTSGREQYF